This T cell receptor (beta chain) originates from a study of blood T cell repertoires in COVID-19. Overall study context: Specimens from acute and convalescent COVID-19 originated in the United States, Italy and Spain. PBMCs, B-cell-depleted T cells, or T cells provided the cDNA or gDNA that made up the material.

Per the original data handling: By means of reference gene primer amplification, nucleated cell counts were estimated. This table comes from immunoSEQ multiplex PCR, and its TCRdb copy is limited to in-frame clones, with some not included. V, J and clone size derive from that table, while D and trimming were established from the DNA sequence. This table holds some 73,000 clones, 75% to 90% found once. CDR1 and CDR2 (germline): LGHDT, YNNKEL (reference sequence). This CDR3 has 19 amino acids. Trimming left V 0 bases short and J 1 base short, with 21 bases between. Sequenced input: peripheral blood. The source is an elderly woman with active or convalescent COVID-19. The chain has TRBV3-1 (or the pseudogene TRBV3-2) and TRBJ2-5; unclear D gene. CDR3 in amino acids: CASSQEGLVEYPFQETQYF. The CDR3 bases are TGTGCCAGCAGCCAAGAGGGCCTGGTCGAGTACCCGTTCCAAGAGACCCAGTACTTC.